This TCR beta chain was obtained from a study of beta chain features in type 1 diabetes. The study's findings and limits: The study found moderately but significantly shorter TCRB CDR3s in all four CD4+ subsets of Type 1 diabetes patients.

Since all of the isolated RNA was reverse transcribed, expressed TCRB transcripts were what got sequenced. Sequencing used immunoSEQ multiplex PCR; TCRdb keeps in-frame clones, though not all of them. The sample records 600,000 or so clones, 12% being singletons. Germline V gene data show CDR1 as PRHDT and CDR2 as FYEKMQ (reference sequence). CDR3 size: 14 residues. The J segment lost 5 bases and the V segment lost 6 bases, leaving 7 bases of the junction unmatched. This clone was found a few times. Antigen unknown. Sequencing was done on a sample of naive CD4+ T cells from blood. The sequence was obtained from a man younger than 45 with type 1 diabetes. The chain links TRBV13 to TRBJ2-5; 9 nucleotides line up with TRBD1. The CDR3 here is CASRKQGAMETQYF. The CDR3 coding sequence is TGTGCCAGCAGAAAACAGGGGGCGATGGAGACCCAGTACTTC.